Each of the 14 T cell receptor beta chains below was sequenced from the same sample in a study of siplizumab effects on memory and regulatory T cells. Method: immunoSEQ multiplex PCR; TCRdb's copy keeps in-frame clones and lacks some. The sample consists of fewer than 130,000 clones, roughly 89% of them appearing once. Source material: CD4+ T cells sorted from blood. These receptors were obtained from a human donor in good health.

The chain recombines TRBV21-1 with TRBJ2-1; the table assigns TRBD2, which was not confirmed against the DNA. TRBV21-1 is assigned pseudogene status. This CDR3 is built from 15 residues. The CDR3 nucleotides are TGTGCCAGCAGCAAAGGCGAGGGCAGCAACAATGAGCAGTTCTTC. It codes for CASSKGEGSNNEQFF.

The V call is TRBV5-1, the J call TRBJ2-5; TRBD2 aligns across 11 bases. This CDR3 has 16 residues. Germline V gene lookup returns CDR1 SGHRS and CDR2 YFSETQ. V lost 4 bases to trimming and J lost 3 bases; unmatched junction nucleotides: 8. The chain's CDR3 is CASSGRGSGREETQYF. The CDR3 DNA reads TGCGCCAGCAGCGGGCGAGGTAGCGGGAGGGAAGAGACCCAGTACTTC.

The V and J genes are TRBV12-5 and TRBJ2-7; 11 bases line up with TRBD2. V lost 3 bases to trimming and J lost 3 bases; unmatched junction nucleotides: 22. The CDR3 sequence is 21 residues long. Germline V gene lookup returns CDR1 LGHNT and CDR2 FRNRAP. This CDR3 is CASGFISSSRASGRPNYEQYF. As DNA, the CDR3 is TGTGCTAGTGGTTTCATCTCGTCAAGTCGCGCTAGCGGGAGGCCTAACTACGAGCAGTACTTC.

This sequence joins TRBV27 and TRBJ1-4; D may be TRBD1 (5 bases). V was clipped by 6 bases and J by 0 bases, with 14 bases between them. CDR3 length: 16 amino acids. In germline, CDR1 is MNHEY, CDR2 SMNVEV (reference sequence). The CDR3 DNA sequence: TGTGCCAGCAGGCCTCGAAGGGGAGCAACTAATGAAAAACTGTTTTTT. Protein sequence: CASRPRRGATNEKLFF.

This sequence joins TRBV7-8 and TRBJ2-4; D gene unclear. Trimming took off 2 bases at V and 5 bases at J, with 22 bases between the two ends. Germline V gene data show CDR1 as SGHVS and CDR2 as FQNEAQ. This CDR3 region has 18 residues. CDR3 DNA: TGTGCCAGCAGCTTACCTGTTTATAATCGGGCAGATGAAAACATTCAGTACTTC. Its translation is CASSLPVYNRADENIQYF. Supplemented by reference TRBV7-8 and TRBJ2-4, the full variable domain reads GAGVSQSPRYKVAKRGQDVALRCDPISGHVSLFWYQQALGQGPEFLTYFQNEAQLDKSGLPSDRFFAERPEGSVSTLKIQRTQQEDSAVYLCASSLPVYNRADENIQYFGAGTRLSVL.

The J gene is TRBJ2-3, the V gene TRBV5-6; TRBD2 matches at 11 bases. The germline gives CDR1 SGHDT, CDR2 YYEEEE. The V and J ends lost 3 bases and 2 bases, in that order; junction bases with no gene match: 8. The CDR3 length is 17 residues. The CDR3 here is CASSSRLAGGPTDTQYF. The CDR3 DNA reads as TGTGCCAGCAGCTCTCGCTTAGCGGGAGGGCCCACAGATACGCAGTATTTT.

The chain is built from TRBV5-1 and TRBJ2-7; 7 bases fit TRBD1. V was pared by 4 bases and J by 4 bases, with 8 bases of the junction left unmatched. CDR1 is SGHRS and CDR2 is YFSETQ in the germline V gene. This CDR3 comprises 14 residues. CDR3 DNA: TGCGCCAGCAGCCTAGGACAGGCTCGTTACGAGCAGTACTTC. Protein: CASSLGQARYEQYF.

The rearrangement joins TRBV2 to TRBJ2-5; 12 nucleotides line up with TRBD2. Germline CDR1 is SNHLY and CDR2 is FYNNEI. The CDR3 sequence is 17 residues long. V trimming: 5 bases; J trimming: 2 bases; junction bases outside the gene matches: 9. CDR3 bases: TGTGCCAGCAGTTCCCGACTAGCGGGGGCGTCACAAGAGACCCAGTACTTC. Protein sequence: CASSSRLAGASQETQYF.

The chain employs TRBV4-1 and TRBJ2-7; 9 bases are shared with TRBD2. The CDR3 runs 16 residues. Germline loops: CDR1 MGHRA, CDR2 YSYEKL. V was pared by 5 bases and J by 3 bases, with 11 bases of the junction left unmatched. CDR3 loop: CASSLREAAGGYEQYF. As DNA, the CDR3 is TGCGCCAGCAGCTTAAGGGAGGCAGCGGGAGGCTACGAGCAGTACTTC.

The V call is TRBV6-6, the J call TRBJ2-1, with 8 positions matching TRBD2. Trimming cost V 8 bases and J 5 bases; bases outside gene matches: 5. The CDR3 covers 13 residues. Germline V gene sequence: CDR1 MNHNY, CDR2 SVGAGI (reference sequence). In DNA form, the CDR3 reads TGTGCCAGCTCCCCACTAGCGGACAATGAGCAGTTCTTC. Translation gives CASSPLADNEQFF.

The chain recombines TRBV2 with TRBJ2-1; 9 nucleotides match TRBD2. V shed 6 bases, J shed 6 bases, and the junction held 6 bases outside the gene matches. Per the germline V gene, CDR1 is SNHLY and CDR2 is FYNNEI. The CDR3 spans 14 residues. CDR3 in amino acids: CASSGLARANEQFF. CDR3 DNA sequence: TGTGCCAGCAGCGGACTAGCGAGAGCCAATGAGCAGTTCTTC.

The CDR3 protein is CASKDRDRGNNEQFF. For the CDR3, the DNA is TGTGCCAGCAAAGACCGGGACAGGGGAAACAATGAGCAGTTCTTC. The chain has TRBV19 and TRBJ2-1, with TRBD1 identical over 10 bases. The CDR3 totals 15 residues. CDR1 LNHDA and CDR2 SQIVND come from the germline V gene (reference sequence). The ends lost 9 bases at V and 5 bases at J; junction bases unmatched: 10.

The rearrangement uses TRBV4-1 and TRBJ2-2; D gene uncertain. The length of the CDR3 is 15 residues. The V end was cut by 1 base, the J end by 6 bases, with 12 bases between. Germline CDR1 reads MGHRA; CDR2 reads YSYEKL. The CDR3 loop reads CASSQALLGPGELFF. CDR3 nucleotide sequence: TGCGCCAGCAGCCAAGCCCTTTTAGGACCCGGGGAGCTGTTTTTT.

The chain carries TRBV21-1 and TRBJ1-1; the table's D call of TRBD1 was not tested on the DNA. TRBV21-1 constitutes a pseudogene. CDR3 length: 17 residues. For the CDR3, the DNA is TGTGCCAGCAGCAAAGTGGGACAGGTCTTCATGAACACTGAAGCTTTCTTT. Amino acid sequence: CASSKVGQVFMNTEAFF.